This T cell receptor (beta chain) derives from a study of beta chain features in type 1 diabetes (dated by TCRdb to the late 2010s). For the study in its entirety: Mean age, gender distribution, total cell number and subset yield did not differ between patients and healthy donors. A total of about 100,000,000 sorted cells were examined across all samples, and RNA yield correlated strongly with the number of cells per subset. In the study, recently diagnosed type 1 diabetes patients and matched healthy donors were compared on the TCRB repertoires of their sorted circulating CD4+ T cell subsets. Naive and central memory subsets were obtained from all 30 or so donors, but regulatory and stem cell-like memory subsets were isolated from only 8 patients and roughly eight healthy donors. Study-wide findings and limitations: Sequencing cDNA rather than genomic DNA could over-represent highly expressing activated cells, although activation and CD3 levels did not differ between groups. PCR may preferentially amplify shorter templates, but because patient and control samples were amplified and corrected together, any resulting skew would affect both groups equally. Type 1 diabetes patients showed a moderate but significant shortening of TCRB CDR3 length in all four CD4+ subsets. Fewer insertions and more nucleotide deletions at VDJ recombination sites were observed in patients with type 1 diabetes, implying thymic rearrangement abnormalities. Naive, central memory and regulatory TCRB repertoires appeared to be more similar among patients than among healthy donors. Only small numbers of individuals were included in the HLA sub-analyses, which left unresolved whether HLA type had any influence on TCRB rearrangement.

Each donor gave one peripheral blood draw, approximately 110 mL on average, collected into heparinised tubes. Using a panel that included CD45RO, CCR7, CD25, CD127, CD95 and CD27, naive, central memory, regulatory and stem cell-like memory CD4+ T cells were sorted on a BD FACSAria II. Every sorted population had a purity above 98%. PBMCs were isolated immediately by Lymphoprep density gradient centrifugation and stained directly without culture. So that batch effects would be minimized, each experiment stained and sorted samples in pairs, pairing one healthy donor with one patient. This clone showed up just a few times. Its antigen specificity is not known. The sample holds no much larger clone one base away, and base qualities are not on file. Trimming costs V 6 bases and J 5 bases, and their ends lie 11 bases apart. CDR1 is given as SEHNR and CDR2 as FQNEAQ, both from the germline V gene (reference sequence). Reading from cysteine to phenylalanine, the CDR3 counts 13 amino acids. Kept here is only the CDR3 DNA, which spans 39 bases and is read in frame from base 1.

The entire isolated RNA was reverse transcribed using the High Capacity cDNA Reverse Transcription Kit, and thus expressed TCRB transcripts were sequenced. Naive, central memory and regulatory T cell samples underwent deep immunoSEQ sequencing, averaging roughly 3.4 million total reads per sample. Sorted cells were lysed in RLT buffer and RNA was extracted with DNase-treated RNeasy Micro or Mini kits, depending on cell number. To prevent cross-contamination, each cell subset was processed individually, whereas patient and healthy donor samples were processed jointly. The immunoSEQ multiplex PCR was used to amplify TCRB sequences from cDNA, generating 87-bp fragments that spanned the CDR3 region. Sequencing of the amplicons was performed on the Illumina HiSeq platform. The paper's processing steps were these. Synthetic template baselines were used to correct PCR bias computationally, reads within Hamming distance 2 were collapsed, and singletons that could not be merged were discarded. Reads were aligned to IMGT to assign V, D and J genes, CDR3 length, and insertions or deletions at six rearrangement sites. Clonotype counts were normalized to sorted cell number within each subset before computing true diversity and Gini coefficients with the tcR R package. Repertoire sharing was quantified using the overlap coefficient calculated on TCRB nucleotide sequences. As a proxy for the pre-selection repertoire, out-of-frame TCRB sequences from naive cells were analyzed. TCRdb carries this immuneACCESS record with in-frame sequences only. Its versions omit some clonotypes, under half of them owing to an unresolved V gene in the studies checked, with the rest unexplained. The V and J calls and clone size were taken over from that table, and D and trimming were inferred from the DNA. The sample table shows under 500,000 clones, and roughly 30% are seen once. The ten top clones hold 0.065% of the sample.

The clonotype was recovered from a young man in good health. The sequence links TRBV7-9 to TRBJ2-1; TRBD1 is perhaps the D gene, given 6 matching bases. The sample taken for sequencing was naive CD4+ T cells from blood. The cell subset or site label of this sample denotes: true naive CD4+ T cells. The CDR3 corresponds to CASSRTGNNEQFF. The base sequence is TGTGCCAGCAGTCGAACAGGGAACAATGAGCAGTTCTTC.